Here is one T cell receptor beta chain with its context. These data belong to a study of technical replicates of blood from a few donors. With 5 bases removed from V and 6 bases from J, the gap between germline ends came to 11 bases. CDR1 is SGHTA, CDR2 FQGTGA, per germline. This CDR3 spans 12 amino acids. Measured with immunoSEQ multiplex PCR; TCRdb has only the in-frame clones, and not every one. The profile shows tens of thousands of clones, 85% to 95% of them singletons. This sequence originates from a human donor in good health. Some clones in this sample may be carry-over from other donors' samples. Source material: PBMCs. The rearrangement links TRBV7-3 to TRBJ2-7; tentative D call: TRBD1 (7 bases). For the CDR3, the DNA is TGTGCCAGCAGCCCAGGGGGGCGCGAGCAGTACTTC. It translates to CASSPGGREQYF.